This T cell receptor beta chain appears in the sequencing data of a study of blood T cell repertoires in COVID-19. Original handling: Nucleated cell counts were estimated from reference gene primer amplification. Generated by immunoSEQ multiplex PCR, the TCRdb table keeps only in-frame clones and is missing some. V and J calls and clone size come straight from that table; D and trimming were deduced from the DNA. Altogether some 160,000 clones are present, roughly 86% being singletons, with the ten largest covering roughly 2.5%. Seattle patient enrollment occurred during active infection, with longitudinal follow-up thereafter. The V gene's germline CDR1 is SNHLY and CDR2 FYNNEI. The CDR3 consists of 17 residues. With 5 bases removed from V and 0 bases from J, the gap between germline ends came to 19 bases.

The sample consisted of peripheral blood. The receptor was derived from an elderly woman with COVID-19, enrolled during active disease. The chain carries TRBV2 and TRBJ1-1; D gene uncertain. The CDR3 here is CASSSQSGLILNTEAFF. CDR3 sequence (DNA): TGTGCCAGCAGTTCTCAATCGGGTCTCATTTTGAACACTGAAGCTTTCTTT. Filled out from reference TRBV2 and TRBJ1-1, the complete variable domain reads EPEVTQTPSHQVTQMGQEVILRCVPISNHLYFYWYRQILGQKVEFLVSFYNNEISEKSEIFDDQFSVERPDGSNFTLKIRSTKLEDSAMYFCASSSQSGLILNTEAFFGQGTRLTVV.